This TCR beta chain was identified during a study of blood T cells in healthy people across ages. Germline values: CDR1 SGHRS, CDR2 YFSETQ. The CDR3 spans 18 residues. V was clipped by 0 bases and J by 0 bases, with 18 bases between them. Through a sample-barcoded 5' primer and a J-beta primer mix, a second PCR was run for roughly 7 to 11 cycles. All cDNA molecules were each tagged by a template-switch adaptor with 12 random nucleotides. TCRdb used MiXCR to reprocess the 5' RACE reads, holding one entry per CDR3 protein. The data contain about 700,000 distinct CDR3 sequences, less than 40% of them singletons. The study drew donors from healthy Caucasian individuals in Russia aged roughly 6 to 90. Study outcomes and limitations: A greater number of naive CD4+ cells and higher diversity distinguished long-lived donors from aged donors.

This clonotype was recorded at least ten times. Its antigen remains unknown. This chain connects TRBV5-1 to TRBJ1-2; D gene unclear. Sequences were obtained from blood. This receptor was obtained from a woman of 80 years or more in good health. The CDR3 DNA reads TGCGCCAGCAGCTTGGCCGGAGTAGGCGCCAAATCTAACTATGGCTACACCTTC. Protein sequence: CASSLAGVGAKSNYGYTF.